Listed here is a single T cell receptor (beta chain). What it binds is not known. CDR1 and CDR2 from the germline V gene are SGDLS and YYNGEE. V shed 1 base, J shed 0 bases, and the junction held 3 bases outside the gene matches. The CDR3 consists of 17 residues. Pooled together were second doses at about 4 or about 12 weeks. Only in-frame clones appear in the TCRdb table, and some are missing; sequencing was by immunoSEQ multiplex PCR. The sample records about 160,000 clones, more than 80% being singletons. These data belong to a study of T cell responses to AZD1222 COVID-19 vaccine. Study-level results: Unmutated variant regions are reportedly the target of nearly half of TCRs that are spike-specific. Of the AZD1222 recipients, only five or six were seropositive at baseline.

The sample was peripheral blood, taken 28 days after the second AZD1222 dose. The genes are TRBV9 and TRBJ2-6, with TRBD1 matching over 8 bases. This receptor was identified in an adult who received the AZD1222 COVID-19 vaccine. The CDR3: CASSVSTGGSGANVLTF. CDR3 nucleotides: TGTGCCAGCAGCGTAAGTACAGGGGGCTCTGGGGCCAACGTCCTGACTTTC.